This T cell receptor beta chain was identified during a study of human T cells and chemical hapten exposure. Findings and caveats of the study: It should be noted that donors had alopecia, so their immune response may differ from healthy people's.

Library preparation tagged each individual cDNA molecule with a unique molecular identifier. MiXCR, run by TCRdb on the RACE reads, gives a single entry per CDR3 protein. The repertoire holds just under 65,000 distinct CDR3 sequences, with 9.5% to 11% as singletons. CDR3 length equals 13 residues. Trimming removed 3 bases from V and 5 bases from J; junction bases left unmatched: 2. The germline gives CDR1 SGHNT, CDR2 YYREEE (reference sequence). This clonotype has more than one count but fewer than ten. Its antigen is as yet unknown. Sample time point: patch test 3, about 24 weeks after DPC sensitization. The treatment was: therapeutic diphenylcyclopropenone sensitization with weekly scalp DPC.

This TCR was recovered from a woman in her thirties with alopecia areata. Some clones in this sample may be carry-over from other donors' samples. The sequenced sample was whole blood, obtained in connection with sensitization to the hapten diphenylcyclopropenone (DPC). V usage is TRBV5-4 and J usage is TRBJ2-5; 9 positions match TRBD2. The CDR3 sequence: CASSSSGKETQYF. The DNA for the CDR3 is TGTGCCAGCAGCTCTAGCGGGAAGGAGACCCAGTACTTC.